The clone carrying this T cell receptor (beta chain) was observed a handful of times. Its antigen remains unidentified. The sample is drawn from a study of CD8+CD57+ T cells in acquired aplastic anemia. Across the whole study: An average of 3.2 ug of DNA was obtained from sorted CD4+ and CD8+ cells. Overall study findings and caveats: Patients and controls were found to share 25 to 35 CD8+ CDR3 sequences.

Profiles of TCR beta VDJ and CDR3 were generated from a genomic DNA template. Using its own MiXCR run on the reads, TCRdb lists one record per CDR3 protein. The repertoire consists of 95,000 to 150,000 distinct CDR3 sequences, with 45% to 60% occurring once and the leading ten covering 29%. The length of the CDR3 is 14 residues. Germline lookup yields CDR1 SEHNR and CDR2 FQNEAQ (reference sequence). The ends lost 3 bases at V and 4 bases at J; junction bases unmatched: 2. For sequencing, patients were chosen who had shown expansion of CD8+CD57+ cells by flow cytometry. Sequences were obtained from sorted CD4+, CD8+, or CD8+CD57+ T cells (not recorded which) from PBMCs. This TCR was sampled from a human donor with aplastic anemia. The chain couples TRBV7-9 to TRBJ2-2, with 7 bases that match TRBD2. CDR3 sequence reads: CASSFTGGTGELFF. DNA of the CDR3: TGTGCCAGCAGCTTCACGGGGGGCACCGGGGAGCTGTTTTTT.